The rows below give T cell receptor beta chains drawn from one sample of a study of CD8+ T cells in alopecia areata. Sequenced by immunoSEQ multiplex PCR; TCRdb stores in-frame clones only, minus some. Altogether about 200,000 clones are present, roughly 56% being singletons, with the ten largest covering around 5%. Sequencing input: CD8+ T cells sorted from blood. The receptors shown here come from a human donor in good health. The CDR3 runs from the conserved cysteine through the conserved F or W. The D gene is left open where the match is weak. The size entry is marked missing in some rows and otherwise reads once, few, many or a size class.

.	16	TRBV5-1	TRBD1	TRBJ1-1	CASSWGQGAQETEAFF	TGCGCCAGCAGCTGGGGACAGGGGGCGCAGGAAACTGAAGCTTTCTTT
.	14	TRBV5-6	.	TRBJ2-7	CASSLVSNSYEQYF	TGTGCCAGCAGCTTGGTCTCCAACTCCTACGAGCAGTACTTC
.	13	TRBV5-4	.	TRBJ1-3	CASSPEAGNTIYF	TGTGCCAGCTCTCCGGAGGCTGGAAACACCATATATTTT
.	12	TRBV29-1	.	TRBJ1-1	CSGVRRNTEAFF	TGCAGCGGTGTAAGGAGGAACACTGAAGCTTTCTTT
.	12	TRBV7-9	TRBD2	TRBJ2-2	CASREGTGELFF	TGTGCCAGCCGGGAGGGTACCGGGGAGCTGTTTTTT
.	15	TRBV7-8	TRBD2	TRBJ2-1	CASSFWGLAGGEQFF	TGTGCCAGCAGCTTTTGGGGACTAGCGGGGGGAGAGCAGTTCTTC
.	16	TRBV19	.	TRBJ2-7	CASSSFPIGDRYEQYF	TGTGCCAGTAGTTCCTTCCCGATCGGGGATCGGTACGAGCAGTACTTC
.	15	TRBV2	TRBD1	TRBJ1-5	CASMTDRGGNQPQHF	TGTGCCAGCATGACGGACAGGGGGGGCAATCAGCCCCAGCATTTT
few	12	TRBV7-9	.	TRBJ1-1	CATKGRDVEAFF	TGTGCCACCAAAGGCAGGGACGTTGAAGCTTTCTTT
.	16	TRBV6-1	.	TRBJ1-5	CASSEFPQSSNQPQHF	TGTGCCAGCAGTGAATTCCCGCAAAGTAGCAATCAGCCCCAGCATTTT
.	14	TRBV7-9	TRBD1	TRBJ2-1	CASSLGQGVNEQFF	TGTGCCAGCAGCTTAGGCCAGGGGGTAAATGAGCAGTTCTTC
.	11	TRBV13	.	TRBJ1-2	CASSLGERYTF	TGTGCCAGCAGCTTAGGCGAGCGCTACACCTTC
.	13	TRBV29-1	TRBD1	TRBJ2-7	CSVGQGVNYEQYF	TGCAGCGTTGGACAGGGGGTCAACTACGAGCAGTACTTC
.	15	TRBV6-5	TRBD1	TRBJ1-1	CASSPGQGTNTEAFF	TGTGCCAGCAGTCCGGGACAGGGAACAAACACTGAAGCTTTCTTT
few	12	TRBV5-6	.	TRBJ2-2	CASSLNTGELFF	TGTGCCAGCAGCTTGAACACCGGGGAGCTGTTTTTT
.	15	TRBV4-1	.	TRBJ2-7	CASSQGPGTTYEQYF	TGCGCCAGCAGCCAAGGACCCGGGACCACCTACGAGCAGTACTTC
.	14	TRBV15	.	TRBJ2-7	CATSRQGSAYEQYF	TGTGCCACCAGCAGACAGGGATCCGCCTACGAGCAGTACTTC
once	11	TRBV29-1	.	TRBJ1-2	CSVKQGYGYTF	TGCAGCGTCAAACAGGGCTATGGCTACACCTTC
.	16	TRBV27	TRBD2	TRBJ2-7	CASSYDGGSLSYEQYF	TGTGCCAGCAGTTATGACGGGGGGAGCCTTTCCTACGAGCAGTACTTC
.	14	TRBV29-1	.	TRBJ1-2	CSVEEWAGGHGYTF	TGCAGCGTTGAAGAATGGGCGGGGGGCCATGGCTACACCTTC
few	15	TRBV5-6	.	TRBJ1-5	CASSLGGYSNQPQHF	TGTGCCAGCAGCTTGGGGGGCTATAGCAATCAGCCCCAGCATTTT
.	14	TRBV6-9	TRBD1	TRBJ2-3	CASSRGQGADTQYF	TGTGCCAGCAGCAGAGGACAGGGGGCAGATACGCAGTATTTT
.	15	TRBV9	TRBD1	TRBJ2-2	CASSLGGENTGELFF	TGTGCCAGCAGCTTAGGGGGCGAGAACACCGGGGAGCTGTTTTTT